The 25 T cell receptor beta chains given below trace back to one sample, sequenced in a study of blood T cells in healthy people across ages. Alongside a J-beta primer mix, a sample-barcoded 5' primer served in a second PCR lasting roughly 6 to 11 cycles. TCRdb ran MiXCR on the 5' RACE reads and lists one entry per CDR3 protein. The data hold some 1.4 million distinct CDR3 sequences, with around 42% observed a single time. Sequenced sample: blood. The source is a woman aged 18-35 years in good health.

This rearrangement joins TRBV7-2 to TRBJ2-1; 14 bases map to TRBD2. The J call could be wrong; TRBJ2-7 is a better fit for the DNA end. There are 19 residues in the CDR3. Germline CDR1 and CDR2: SGHTA and FQGNSA. The CDR3 bases are TGTGCCAGCAGCATAGAGAGATGGACTAGCGGGAGGTCCTACAATGAGCAGTACTTC. This gives the protein CASSIERWTSGRSYNEQYF.

This clonotype turned up a few times. The CDR3 reads CASSQEASPFNEQFF. Here the CDR3 DNA reads TGTGCCAGCAGCCAAGAGGCTAGTCCGTTCAATGAGCAGTTCTTC. The chain uses TRBV3-1 and TRBJ2-1; D remains ambiguous. The CDR3 has 15 amino acids. Trimming shortened V by 0 bases and J by 6 bases, and 12 bases separated the two germline ends. Germline values: CDR1 LGHDT, CDR2 YNNKEL (reference sequence).

The J gene is TRBJ2-1, the V gene TRBV19; D possibly matches TRBD1 or TRBD2 (5 bases each). Between the trimmed V and J ends, which lost 8 bases and 8 bases, there was a span of 22 bases. CDR1 is LNHDA, CDR2 SQIVND, per germline (reference sequence). CDR3 length equals 15 residues. CDR3 in amino acids: CASSYTSGRGDEQFF. The CDR3, as DNA: TGTGCCAGTTCTTATACATCAGGGAGAGGGGATGAGCAGTTCTTC.

This chain links TRBV5-1 with TRBJ2-7, with 7 bases identical to TRBD1. V dropped 3 bases and J dropped 3; count of bases not matched to a gene: 9. The CDR3 contains 15 residues. Germline V lookup: CDR1 SGHRS, CDR2 YFSETQ. CDR3 region: CASSWSTGQNYEQYF. CDR3 DNA sequence: TGCGCCAGCAGCTGGTCGACAGGGCAAAACTACGAGCAGTACTTC.

This clonotype came up many times. The rearrangement joins TRBV10-1 to TRBJ2-3, with 7 bases aligning to TRBD1. J gave up 1 base and V 2 bases, and 3 bases lay outside the gene matches. The germline gives CDR1 WNHNN, CDR2 SYGVQD (reference sequence). There are 15 residues in the CDR3. The CDR3 here is CASSEGTGGTDTQYF. CDR3 in DNA: TGCGCCAGCAGTGAGGGAACAGGGGGCACAGATACGCAGTATTTT.

On this clonotype itself: Relative to the germline gene, one junction end is altered; a read error may explain this. The CDR3 coding sequence is TGTGCCAGCAGCTTAGGGGCCGTTTCTTTACCTGGGGCCAACGTCCTGAATTTC. It translates to CASSLGAVSLPGANVLNF. The chain combines TRBV11-2 with TRBJ2-6; D might be TRBD1 (5 bases). CDR3 length: 18 amino acids. Germline CDR1 SGHAT, CDR2 FQNNGV. Complete variable domain (other parts from reference TRBV11-2 and TRBJ2-6): EAGVAQSPRYKIIEKRQSVAFWCNPISGHATLYWYQQILGQGPKLLIQFQNNGVVDDSQLPKDRFSAERLKGVDSTLKIQPAKLEDSAVYLCASSLGAVSLPGANVLNFGAGSRLTVL.

Remarks on this clonotype: Relative to the germline gene, one junction end is altered; a read error may explain this. The gene calls are TRBV20-1 and TRBJ2-7; 11 nucleotides align to TRBD2. Germline-derived CDR1 and CDR2 are DFQATT and SNEGSKA (reference sequence). The CDR3 covers 12 residues. In DNA, the CDR3 is TGCAGTACTAGCGGGAGAAGGTACGAGCAGTACTTC. This gives the protein CSTSGRRYEQYF.

The sample holds a few counts of this clonotype. The rearrangement uses TRBV6-5 and TRBJ2-1; 9 nucleotides line up with TRBD2. Trimming at V came to 10 bases and at J to 5 bases, leaving 9 bases not matched to a gene. In germline, CDR1 is MNHEY, CDR2 SVGAGI. The CDR3 is made up of 14 amino acids. The CDR3 DNA follows: TGTGCCACCCTTCACAGGACTAGCGACAATGAGCAGTTCTTC. This sequence encodes CATLHRTSDNEQFF.

The chain combines TRBV6-5 with TRBJ2-7; D may be TRBD1 or TRBD2 (6 bases each). The length of the CDR3 is 17 residues. Germline CDR1 and CDR2: MNHEY and SVGAGI. The V end was cut by 2 bases, the J end by 4 bases, with 21 bases between. The CDR3 sequence is CASSYQETGPRGYEQYF. The CDR3 DNA reads as TGTGCCAGCAGTTACCAAGAGACAGGCCCTCGGGGGTACGAGCAGTACTTC.

The chain uses TRBV30 and TRBJ2-6; maybe TRBD2 (5 bases). V lost 4 bases, J lost 5 bases, and 21 bases lay in between. The CDR3 sequence is 17 residues long. Germline CDR1 GTSNPN, CDR2 SVGIG (reference sequence). The CDR3 DNA sequence: TGTGCCTGGACTCCTTGGAGCGGCCCCCCAAGGGCCAACGTCCTGACTTTC. Its translation is CAWTPWSGPPRANVLTF. Full variable domain (missing parts from reference TRBV30 and TRBJ2-6): SQTIHQWPATLVQPVGSPLSLECTVEGTSNPNLYWYRQAAGRGLQLLFYSVGIGQISSEVPQNLSASRPQDRQFILSSKKLLLSDSGFYLCAWTPWSGPPRANVLTFGAGSRLTVL.

The V call is TRBV20-1, the J call TRBJ1-5, with TRBD1 matching 10 bases. Germline CDR1 reads DFQATT; CDR2 reads SNEGSKA (reference sequence). V lost 5 bases and J lost 5; bases outside the gene matches: 6. This CDR3 comprises 14 residues. In DNA form, the CDR3 reads TGCAGTGCTGGTTACGGACAGGGGGATCAGCCCCAGCATTTT. Its translation is CSAGYGQGDQPQHF.

The V and J genes are TRBV11-2 and TRBJ2-7; D not certain. The V and J ends lost 6 bases and 10 bases respectively, with 10 bases between them. Per the germline V gene, CDR1 is SGHAT and CDR2 is FQNNGV. This CDR3 region has 10 residues. The DNA for the CDR3 is TGTGCCAGCAGTGGGGAAGCACAGTACTTC. Translation gives CASSGEAQYF.

This clonotype turned up a few times. The CDR3 loop reads CASSPDRQTNYGYTF. CDR3 DNA sequence: TGCGCCAGCAGCCCAGACCGACAGACCAACTATGGCTACACCTTC. The chain employs TRBV5-1 and TRBJ1-2, with D tentatively TRBD1 (5 bases). The CDR3 totals 15 residues. Germline V CDR1 and CDR2: SGHRS, YFSETQ. V lost 4 bases to trimming and J lost 2 bases, with 15 bases between them.

This clonotype was detected a few times. The rearrangement joins TRBV20-1 to TRBJ2-3; 12 bases are shared with TRBD2. This CDR3 comprises 15 residues. The V gene end was trimmed by 6 bases and the J gene end by 1 base; junction bases not matched to a gene: 5. CDR1 is DFQATT, CDR2 SNEGSKA, per germline (reference sequence). CDR3 in amino acids: CSAPRTSGGTDTQYF. The DNA for the CDR3 is TGCAGTGCGCCTAGGACTAGCGGGGGCACAGATACGCAGTATTTT.

In its sample, this clonotype was seen a few times. This chain connects TRBV5-1 to TRBJ2-3; TRBD2 aligns across 9 bases. V was pared by 1 base and J by 4 bases, with 16 bases of the junction left unmatched. Germline-derived CDR1 and CDR2 are SGHRS and YFSETQ. The CDR3 is 19 amino acids. In DNA form, the CDR3 reads TGCGCCAGCAGCTTGCTCGCCCCGGGACTTGTAGCGGGAGCAGATACGCAGTATTTT. Its translation: CASSLLAPGLVAGADTQYF.

This chain joins TRBV20-1 and TRBJ1-2, with D possibly being TRBD1 (6 bases). Deletions cut 5 bases from V and 3 bases from J, with 19 bases between. This CDR3 spans 15 amino acids. CDR1 DFQATT and CDR2 SNEGSKA come from the germline V gene (reference sequence). Written as DNA, the CDR3 is TGCAGTGCTTATTCAGTGGGGCCAGGGGACTATGGCTACACCTTC. Translating it yields CSAYSVGPGDYGYTF.

This clonotype appeared a few times. The J gene is TRBJ2-7, the V gene TRBV29-1; perhaps D is TRBD1 or TRBD2 (5 bases each). This CDR3 has 14 residues. Germline-derived CDR1 and CDR2 are SQVTM and ANQGSEA. V was pared by 3 bases and J by 1 base, with 13 bases between. CDR3 region: CSVDTGTDSYEQYF. The DNA of the CDR3 is TGCAGCGTTGACACCGGGACGGATTCCTACGAGCAGTACTTC.

V gene TRBV6-6 combines with J gene TRBJ2-2; no definite D call. Germline V gives CDR1 MNHNY, CDR2 SVGAGI (reference sequence). Trimming took 9 bases from V and 2 from J, leaving 13 bases between them. The CDR3 is 14 amino acids. The CDR3, as DNA: TGTGCCAGACCCCTTCTCGGTAACACCGGGGAGCTGTTTTTT. Amino acids: CARPLLGNTGELFF.

The rearrangement links TRBV2 to TRBJ1-2; perhaps TRBD1 as D (5 bases). V shed 6 bases and J shed 2 bases, with 10 bases lying between them. CDR1 is SNHLY, CDR2 FYNNEI, per germline. This CDR3 is 13 amino acids long. CDR3 DNA sequence: TGTGCCAGCAGGGGGACGCCCAACTATGGCTACACCTTC. Protein sequence: CASRGTPNYGYTF.

The V call is TRBV7-2, the J call TRBJ1-2; the D gene is possibly TRBD1 (5 bases). Trimming took 3 bases from V and 7 from J, leaving 12 bases between them. Germline values: CDR1 SGHTA, CDR2 FQGNSA. This CDR3 spans 13 amino acids. CDR3 protein: CASSLGGARGYTF. The DNA for the CDR3 is TGTGCCAGCAGCTTGGGAGGGGCGCGTGGCTACACCTTC.

This clonotype was found a few times. The chain links TRBV5-6 to TRBJ2-1, with 12 positions matching TRBD2. The V segment lost 4 bases and the J segment 6 bases; nucleotides outside the gene matches: 5. The germline V gene encodes CDR1 SGHDT and CDR2 YYEEEE. CDR3 length: 15 residues. The DNA for the CDR3 is TGTGCCAGCAGCCAGAAGGGACTAGCGGGCAATGAGCAGTTCTTC. Translated, it gives CASSQKGLAGNEQFF. Full variable domain (outside the CDR3, taken from reference TRBV5-6 and TRBJ2-1): DAGVTQSPTHLIKTRGQQVTLRCSPKSGHDTVSWYQQALGQGPQFIFQYYEEEERQRGNFPDRFSGHQFPNYSSELNVNALLLGDSALYLCASSQKGLAGNEQFFGPGTRLTVL.

The genes are TRBV4-1 and TRBJ2-5, with 8 bases fitting TRBD2. The DNA matches TRBJ2-7 better at its end, which makes the J call doubtful. Germline V gene sequence: CDR1 MGHRA, CDR2 YSYEKL. The CDR3 has 17 amino acids. The CDR3 spells CASSQGPGGLVSYEQYF. The CDR3 bases are TGCGCCAGCAGCCAAGGCCCTGGGGGACTAGTAAGCTACGAGCAGTACTTC.

The chain has TRBV6-5 and TRBJ2-5; 7 nucleotides match TRBD1. The J call may be faulty, since TRBJ2-7 better matches the DNA end. CDR1 and CDR2 from the germline V gene are MNHEY and SVGAGI. The CDR3 length is 15 residues. CDR3 amino acids: CASSSGQVLLAEQYF. The CDR3 coding sequence is TGTGCCAGCAGCTCCGGACAGGTCTTACTCGCCGAGCAGTACTTC.

This clonotype turned up a few times. This sequence joins TRBV18 and TRBJ1-2, with 10 bases aligning to TRBD1. Germline values: CDR1 KGHSH, CDR2 LQKENI. V was pared by 1 base and J by 4 bases, with 6 bases of the junction left unmatched. The CDR3 spans 16 residues. In DNA form, the CDR3 reads TGTGCCAGCTCACCACAAAGGACAGGGGGGATCTATGGCTACACCTTC. This sequence encodes CASSPQRTGGIYGYTF.

As concerns this clonotype: An end of the junction does not agree with germline; a read error may underlie this. The V call is TRBV10-3, the J call TRBJ1-6; no reliable D call. CDR3 length: 15 amino acids. CDR1 ENHRY and CDR2 SYGVKD come from the germline V gene. In DNA form, the CDR3 reads TGTGCCGTCAGTGAGTCGCCGGGGATGAATTCACCCCTCCACTTT. It codes for CAVSESPGMNSPLHF.